The 27 T cell receptor beta chains reported below all come from one sample, sequenced in a study of identical twins (dated by TCRdb to about 2016). Library method: 5' RACE. Sequencing was performed on an Illumina HiSeq 2000. In TCRdb, the public reads were trimmed at Q25 with fastp and aligned with MiXCR, with productive beta chains retained. One record per CDR3 amino acid sequence lists the most common genes and DNA. The sample yields about 810,000 distinct CDR3 sequences; 12% were counted once. The ten most abundant clones make up around 1.6% of the sample. The same data also went into a second study, on yellow fever vaccine responses in identical twins.

The sequenced material came from PBMCs. The source is a woman between 18 and 30 years old in good health.

This clonotype turned up a few times. The chain has TRBV6-5 and TRBJ2-5, with 9 bases that match TRBD1. The CDR3 covers 17 residues. CDR1 and CDR2 (germline): MNHEY, SVGAGI. J lost 5 bases, V lost 2 bases, and 12 bases had no gene match. CDR3 amino acids: CASSYLGQGRTGETQYF. The CDR3 nucleotides read TGTGCCAGCAGTTACCTTGGACAGGGGAGGACCGGGGAGACCCAGTACTTC.

This chain uses TRBV6-2 or TRBV6-3 with TRBJ2-7; 9 nucleotides match TRBD1. This CDR3 is 15 amino acids long. The V gene's germline CDR1 is MNHEY and CDR2 SVGEGT. V shed 5 bases and J 7 bases; nucleotides not matched to a gene: 12. This CDR3 is CASSQGQGHDGEQYF. DNA for the CDR3: TGTGCCAGCAGTCAGGGACAGGGCCACGATGGGGAGCAGTACTTC.

At least ten counts were recorded for this clonotype. The gene calls are TRBV10-3 and TRBJ2-2, with a possible D match to TRBD1 (6 bases). The V gene's germline CDR1 is ENHRY and CDR2 SYGVKD. The CDR3 extends over 15 amino acids. V was trimmed by 6 bases and J by 2 bases, leaving 13 bases between them. The CDR3 DNA reads TGTGCCATCAGCATGACAGGACGAAACACCGGGGAGCTGTTTTTT. Translated, it gives CAISMTGRNTGELFF.

This chain joins TRBV6-5 and TRBJ1-5; D may be TRBD1 (5 bases). Germline-derived CDR1 and CDR2 are MNHEY and SVGAGI. There are 15 residues in the CDR3. V lost 0 bases, J lost 4 bases, and 10 bases lay in between. CDR3 in amino acids: CASSYSYDSNQPQHF. CDR3 in DNA: TGTGCCAGCAGTTACTCATATGACAGTAATCAGCCCCAGCATTTT.

This clonotype was seen only a few times. The genes are TRBV12-3 or TRBV12-4 and TRBJ2-1; TRBD2 matches at 10 bases. The CDR3 covers 16 residues. The trim removed 6 bases at V and 8 bases at J, leaving 13 bases unmatched. CDR3 sequence (DNA): TGTGCCAGCAGCTCACTGCTAGCGGGAGCTTCCCATGAGCAGTTCTTC. This translates into CASSSLLAGASHEQFF.

This chain joins TRBV21-1 and TRBJ2-1. TRBV21-1 is a documented pseudogene. There are 16 residues in the CDR3. The CDR3 nucleotides read TGTGCCAGCAGCAAAGGAGGTCCGGATAACTATAATGAGCAGTTCTTC. As protein: CASSKGGPDNYNEQFF.

This clonotype was seen a few times. This chain connects TRBV20-1 to TRBJ1-2; D perhaps matches TRBD1 (5 bases). Germline V gene data show CDR1 as DFQATT and CDR2 as SNEGSKA (reference sequence). The CDR3 has 14 amino acids. V gave up 6 bases and J gave up 4 bases, with 18 bases separating them. The CDR3 sequence is CSATGARAGYGYTF. The DNA of the CDR3 is TGCAGTGCCACCGGGGCAAGAGCGGGCTATGGCTACACCTTC.

V and J are TRBV2 and TRBJ2-5, with TRBD2 matching over 10 bases. Germline CDR1 is SNHLY and CDR2 is FYNNEI. J lost 0 bases, V lost 6 bases, and 4 bases had no gene match. The CDR3 is made up of 15 amino acids. DNA of the CDR3: TGTGCCAGCAGAGAGACTAGCGGGTACCAAGAGACCCAGTACTTC. Protein sequence: CASRETSGYQETQYF.

Only a few counts were recorded for this clonotype. The rearrangement links TRBV6-4 to TRBJ2-3; 8 bases match TRBD2. The CDR3 runs 17 residues. CDR1 and CDR2 from the germline V gene are MRHNA and SNTAGT. The trim removed 2 bases at V and 0 bases at J, leaving 7 bases unmatched. The CDR3, as DNA: TGTGCCAGCAGTGACGAAGAGGAGCGGGAGAGCACAGATACGCAGTATTTT. Its protein is CASSDEEERESTDTQYF.

V is TRBV11-2 and J is TRBJ2-4; D may be TRBD1 (5 bases). CDR1 is SGHAT and CDR2 is FQNNGV in the germline V gene. This CDR3 spans 17 amino acids. Trimming removed 0 bases from V and 2 bases from J, with 14 bases in between. CDR3 protein: CASSLDGIAGTKNIQYF. The CDR3, as DNA: TGTGCCAGCAGCTTAGACGGCATAGCAGGGACCAAAAACATTCAGTACTTC.

This clonotype was picked up a small number of times. The V gene is TRBV6-1, the J gene TRBJ2-3, with D perhaps matching TRBD1 (6 bases). Trimming stripped 6 bases from V and 3 bases from J, with 16 bases between. The CDR3 length is 15 residues. The germline gives CDR1 MNHNS, CDR2 SASEGT. This chain's CDR3 is CASRRFFTGTDTQYF. As DNA, the CDR3 is TGTGCCAGCAGACGCTTCTTCACAGGGACAGATACGCAGTATTTT.

This clonotype was counted only a few times. The V call is TRBV29-1, the J call TRBJ1-1; D remains ambiguous. There are 11 residues in the CDR3. Germline CDR1 SQVTM, CDR2 ANQGSEA. Trimming stripped 3 bases from V and 10 bases from J, with 12 bases between. CDR3 DNA sequence: TGCAGCGTTGAGAGTAGACTGGGAGCTTTCTTT. Its protein product is CSVESRLGAFF.

This clonotype has ten or more counts. The rearrangement uses TRBV7-9 and TRBJ2-1, with 9 bases aligning to TRBD2. J lost 6 bases, V lost 5 bases, and 11 bases had no gene match. The CDR3 sequence is 16 residues long. Germline CDR1 and CDR2: SEHNR and FQNEAQ (reference sequence). CDR3 region: CASSILSGSAFNEQFF. The CDR3 nucleotides are TGTGCCAGCAGCATCCTTAGCGGGAGTGCATTCAATGAGCAGTTCTTC.

V gene TRBV2 combines with J gene TRBJ2-3; a possible D gene is TRBD2 (6 bases). The germline V and J ends were trimmed by 6 bases and 0 bases, with 16 bases remaining between them. CDR3 length: 16 amino acids. The germline V gene encodes CDR1 SNHLY and CDR2 FYNNEI. The CDR3 protein is CASRRGVGGSTDTQYF. CDR3 nucleotide sequence: TGTGCCAGCAGGAGAGGTGTGGGGGGTAGCACAGATACGCAGTATTTT.

This clonotype was seen repeatedly, ten times or more. This chain links TRBV20-1 with TRBJ2-3; 9 bases agree with TRBD2. With V trimmed by 5 bases and J by 1 base, 4 bases remained unmatched. Germline CDR1 reads DFQATT; CDR2 reads SNEGSKA (reference sequence). There are 14 residues in the CDR3. CDR3: CSAVAGEGTDTQYF. CDR3 sequence (DNA): TGCAGTGCTGTAGCGGGGGAGGGCACAGATACGCAGTATTTT.

This chain uses TRBV5-1 with TRBJ2-3; 13 bases agree with TRBD2. Germline values: CDR1 SGHRS, CDR2 YFSETQ. Losses at the gene ends were 0 bases for V and 2 bases for J; bases not matched to a gene: 6. CDR3 length: 18 residues. The CDR3 region is CASSLAGTSGADTDTQYF. CDR3 nucleotide sequence: TGCGCCAGCAGCTTGGCCGGGACTAGCGGGGCTGACACAGATACGCAGTATTTT.

This clonotype showed up just a few times. The chain couples TRBV7-9 to TRBJ2-3; D gene uncertain. CDR3 length equals 14 residues. CDR1 is SEHNR, CDR2 FQNEAQ, per germline (reference sequence). V was shortened by 5 bases and J by 5 bases, with 14 bases between the two germline ends. CDR3 protein: CASSHSIGGDTQYF. The CDR3 bases are TGTGCCAGCAGCCATTCGATAGGTGGAGATACGCAGTATTTT.

This clonotype was seen ten or more times. The chain employs TRBV7-9 and TRBJ2-1; TRBD1 agrees at 9 bases. The CDR3 is made up of 15 amino acids. The V gene end was trimmed by 4 bases and the J gene end by 5 bases; junction bases not matched to a gene: 6. Germline values: CDR1 SEHNR, CDR2 FQNEAQ (reference sequence). The CDR3 DNA sequence: TGTGCCAGCAGCTCCACAGGGGGCACCAACAATGAGCAGTTCTTC. This translates into CASSSTGGTNNEQFF.

This clonotype was seen ten or more times. The chain combines TRBV4-2 with TRBJ2-3, with 12 nucleotides matching TRBD2. J was trimmed by 0 bases and V by 1 base; bases with no gene match: 2. This CDR3 has 17 residues. Per germline, CDR1 LGHNA and CDR2 YNFKEQ. This CDR3 reads CASSQASGGASTDTQYF. The CDR3 region has the DNA TGTGCCAGCAGCCAAGCTAGCGGGGGGGCTAGCACAGATACGCAGTATTTT.

Concerning this clonotype: An end of the junction differs from the germline gene, which may be a read error. V usage is TRBV5-6 and J usage is TRBJ2-1, with D perhaps being TRBD1 or TRBD2 (5 bases each). Germline values: CDR1 SGHDT, CDR2 YYEEEE. The CDR3 loop spans 13 amino acids. CDR3 region: CASGLGLAPFRGF. CDR3 nucleotides: TGTGCCAGCGGCTTGGGGCTAGCACCGTTTCGGGGATTC.

This chain joins TRBV5-1 and TRBJ1-1; D not resolved. V was cut by 4 bases and J by 0 bases, with 13 bases left in between. Germline-derived CDR1 and CDR2 are SGHRS and YFSETQ. CDR3 length equals 15 residues. The CDR3 reads CASSPIWYMNTEAFF. The CDR3 DNA follows: TGCGCCAGCAGCCCGATTTGGTATATGAACACTGAAGCTTTCTTT.

This clonotype was seen repeatedly, ten times or more. The chain carries TRBV5-6 and TRBJ2-1; 12 bases fit TRBD1. J lost 3 bases, V lost 3 bases, and 4 bases had no gene match. CDR1 is SGHDT and CDR2 is YYEEEE in the germline V gene. The CDR3 totals 16 residues. CDR3 in amino acids: CASSWGTGGFYNEQFF. The CDR3 DNA reads as TGTGCCAGCAGCTGGGGGACAGGGGGCTTCTACAATGAGCAGTTCTTC.

This clonotype was picked up a small number of times. V is TRBV24-1 and J is TRBJ2-5; TRBD1 matches 9 bases. V lost 3 bases, J lost 4 bases, and 5 bases stayed unmatched. CDR1 and CDR2 from the germline V gene are KGHDR and SFDVKD. This CDR3 is 15 amino acids long. CDR3 amino acids: CATSDPGQGTETQYF. The CDR3 nucleotides are TGTGCCACCAGTGATCCTGGACAGGGGACAGAGACCCAGTACTTC.

In this sample, this clonotype turned up a few times. The genes are TRBV15 and TRBJ2-3; D not resolved. The germline V and J ends were trimmed by 4 bases and 3 bases, with 23 bases remaining between them. This CDR3 region has 18 residues. Germline CDR1 LNHNV, CDR2 YYDKDF (reference sequence). CDR3 bases: TGTGCCACCAGCATAAACCCTACGGCTCCACTTGGGACAGATACGCAGTATTTT. Protein sequence: CATSINPTAPLGTDTQYF.

This clonotype showed up just a few times. The chain is built from TRBV10-3 and TRBJ2-2; a possible D gene is TRBD1 (5 bases). From germline, CDR1 is ENHRY and CDR2 SYGVKD. The CDR3 is 15 residues long. V gave up 10 bases and J gave up 1 base, with 16 bases separating them. The CDR3 DNA reads TGTGCCACTACCGACGGGCAGGGGAACACCGGGGAGCTGTTTTTT. This sequence encodes CATTDGQGNTGELFF.

This clonotype was seen once. V gene TRBV2 combines with J gene TRBJ2-1; TRBD2 matches 12 bases. The ends lost 5 bases at V and 5 bases at J; junction bases unmatched: 7. CDR1 and CDR2 from the germline V gene are SNHLY and FYNNEI. The CDR3 length is 16 residues. As DNA, the CDR3 is TGTGCCAGCAGTACTAGCGGGAGGTCAGCCCACAATGAGCAGTTCTTC. As protein: CASSTSGRSAHNEQFF.

This clonotype has more than one count but fewer than ten. The chain links TRBV28 to TRBJ2-1; possibly TRBD1 for D (6 bases). This CDR3 is 14 amino acids long. Germline lookup yields CDR1 MDHEN and CDR2 SYDVKM. The V gene lost 5 bases and the J gene lost 5 bases, with 13 bases spanning the gap. The CDR3 sequence: CASSHRDNDNEQFF. The CDR3 coding sequence is TGTGCCAGCAGTCACCGGGACAACGACAATGAGCAGTTCTTC.